This paragraph covers one T cell receptor beta chain sequence. The data are from a study of blood T cell repertoires in COVID-19. CDR3 size: 14 residues. CDR1 KGHDR and CDR2 SFDVKD come from the germline V gene. The V gene end was trimmed by 5 bases and the J gene end by 0 bases; junction bases not matched to a gene: 2. Produced via immunoSEQ multiplex PCR; TCRdb's table is partial and in-frame only. The sample lists some 110,000 clones, around 86% seen once, with 5% to 6% in the top ten. Material: peripheral blood. The sequence came from a human donor in a cohort sampled during active COVID-19. The gene calls are TRBV24-1 and TRBJ2-5; the match to TRBD1 covers 7 bases. Written as DNA, the CDR3 is TGTGCCACCAGTGGGACAGGCGACCAAGAGACCCAGTACTTC. Translated, it gives CATSGTGDQETQYF.